This record covers a single TCR beta chain. This sample was included in a study of shared clonotypes between healthy human individuals. Positively selected for CCR7, the CD45RO-negative cells used as naive CD8 cells excluded terminally differentiated effector memory CD45RA+ cells. The data were produced by immunoSEQ multiplex PCR, yet TCRdb's version contains in-frame clones alone and is incomplete. The profile shows under 1 million clones, just over 95% of them singletons. The TCR comes from a young man in good health. The sequencing sample was made of naive CD8+ T cells sorted from blood.

CDR3 protein: CASSLYRGNTEAFF. The CDR3 DNA reads as TGTGCCAGCAGCTTATACAGGGGTAACACTGAAGCTTTCTTT. The chain carries TRBV7-9 and TRBJ1-1; 7 bases are a match to TRBD1. Germline values: CDR1 SEHNR, CDR2 FQNEAQ (reference sequence). V shed 2 bases, J shed 2 bases, and the junction held 2 bases outside the gene matches. The CDR3 has 14 amino acids. The full variable domain, rest sourced from reference TRBV7-9 and TRBJ1-1, is DTGVSQNPRHKITKRGQNVTFRCDPISEHNRLYWYRQTLGQGPEFLTYFQNEAQLEKSRLLSDRFSAERPKGSFSTLEIQRTEQGDSAMYLCASSLYRGNTEAFFGQGTRLTVV.